A single sample is the source of the 11 T cell receptor beta chains below, sequenced in a study of CXCR3-negative and CXCR3-positive naive CD8 T cells. Whole-study findings and limits: Comparison of naive cells showed more hydrophobic TRB CDR3s in CXCR3-positive than in CXCR3-negative naive cells.

These TCRs' antigens remain unknown. Libraries of TRB cDNA were made by 5' RACE and carried UMIs. After re-calling the 5' RACE reads, TCRdb lists one entry per CDR3 protein, DNA absent. This table lists some 7,600 distinct CDR3 sequences. The sequenced sample consisted of naive CXCR3+ CD8+ T cells from blood. The subset denotes: CD45RO-CCR7+CD27+CD95- naive CD8+ T cells expressing CXCR3 (TNR3+). These receptors originate from a human donor in good health. Some clones in this sample may be carry-over from other donors' samples.

V usage is TRBV2 and J usage is TRBJ2-1; TCRdb reports TRBD1, a call that lacks DNA to check it against. CDR1 and CDR2 (germline): SNHLY, FYNNEI. The CDR3 extends over 13 amino acids. Here the CDR3 reads CASWRGRDNEQFF. The whole variable domain, filled in from reference TRBV2 and TRBJ2-1, reads EPEVTQTPSHQVTQMGQEVILRCVPISNHLYFYWYRQILGQKVEFLVSFYNNEISEKSEIFDDQFSVERPDGSNFTLKIRSTKLEDSAMYFCASWRGRDNEQFFGPGTRLTVL.

The rearrangement joins TRBV29-1 to TRBJ2-7. CDR1 SQVTM and CDR2 ANQGSEA come from the germline V gene. The CDR3 sequence is 11 residues long. The CDR3 here is CSDQWPYEQYF.

The chain employs TRBV10-3 and TRBJ2-1; TCRdb indicates TRBD1, and absent DNA this call remains unverified. The germline CDR1 and CDR2 sequences are ENHRY and SYGVKD. The CDR3 totals 14 residues. CDR3 sequence: CASSPETSYNEQFF.

This chain uses TRBV30 with TRBJ2-7. The CDR3 totals 14 residues. Germline values: CDR1 GTSNPN, CDR2 SVGIG (reference sequence). The CDR3 is CAWSVLNRAYEQYF.

By frequency, this clonotype is medium-sized. J is TRBJ2-7 and V is TRBV7-9; TCRdb's D call, TRBD2, is unchecked because there is no DNA. The CDR3 loop spans 16 amino acids. The V gene's germline CDR1 is SEHNR and CDR2 FQNEAQ (reference sequence). CDR3 residues: CASSLVVSGVVDEQYF. The full variable domain, rest sourced from reference TRBV7-9 and TRBJ2-7, is DTGVSQNPRHKITKRGQNVTFRCDPISEHNRLYWYRQTLGQGPEFLTYFQNEAQLEKSRLLSDRFSAERPKGSFSTLEIQRTEQGDSAMYLCASSLVVSGVVDEQYFGPGTRLTVT.

The rearrangement joins TRBV29-1 to TRBJ1-2. The germline V gene has CDR1 SQVTM and CDR2 ANQGSEA. The CDR3 runs to 12 residues. Here the CDR3 reads CSVPGPRDGYTF. Full variable domain (outside the CDR3, taken from reference TRBV29-1 and TRBJ1-2): SAVISQKPSRDICQRGTSLTIQCQVDSQVTMMFWYRQQPGQSLTLIATANQGSEATYESGFVIDKFPISRPNLTFSTLTVSNMSPEDSSIYLCSVPGPRDGYTFGSGTRLTVV.

This clonotype is classed as medium-sized by frequency. The genes are TRBV7-2 and TRBJ2-7; absent DNA, TCRdb's TRBD1 call cannot be checked. The CDR3 runs 15 residues. Germline-derived CDR1 and CDR2 are SGHTA and FQGNSA. The chain's CDR3 is CASSLAWDRGGEQYF. Drawing the rest from reference TRBV7-2 and TRBJ2-7, the complete variable domain is GAGVSQSPSNKVTEKGKDVELRCDPISGHTALYWYRQSLGQGLEFLIYFQGNSAPDKSGLPSDRFSAERTGGSVSTLTIQRTQQEDSAVYLCASSLAWDRGGEQYFGPGTRLTVT.

V gene TRBV6-6 combines with J gene TRBJ2-7; TCRdb proposes TRBD1, but this gene call is untestable without DNA. This CDR3 region has 15 residues. CDR1 is MNHNY and CDR2 is SVGAGI in the germline V gene (reference sequence). CDR3 protein: CASSSGTGYSGEQYF.

The chain employs TRBV29-1 and TRBJ2-7; TCRdb selects TRBD1, and the lack of DNA leaves this call unchecked. The germline CDR1 and CDR2 sequences are SQVTM and ANQGSEA. The length of the CDR3 is 14 residues. This CDR3 reads CSVRILDRTYEQYF.

The V and J genes are TRBV24-1 and TRBJ2-3; the TRBD2 assignment by TCRdb is unverifiable without DNA. CDR1 is KGHDR, CDR2 SFDVKD, per germline. This CDR3 spans 15 amino acids. CDR3 sequence reads: CATSIAGDGTDTQYF.

The rearrangement joins TRBV14 to TRBJ1-2. Germline V CDR1 and CDR2: SGHDN, FVKESK. CDR3 length equals 14 residues. CDR3 region: CASSQGTSIYGYTF. The entire variable domain, with the rest obtained from reference TRBV14 and TRBJ1-2, is as follows: EAGVTQFPSHSVIEKGQTVTLRCDPISGHDNLYWYRRVMGKEIKFLLHFVKESKQDESGMPNNRFLAERTGGTYSTLKVQPAELEDSGVYFCASSQGTSIYGYTFGSGTRLTVV.